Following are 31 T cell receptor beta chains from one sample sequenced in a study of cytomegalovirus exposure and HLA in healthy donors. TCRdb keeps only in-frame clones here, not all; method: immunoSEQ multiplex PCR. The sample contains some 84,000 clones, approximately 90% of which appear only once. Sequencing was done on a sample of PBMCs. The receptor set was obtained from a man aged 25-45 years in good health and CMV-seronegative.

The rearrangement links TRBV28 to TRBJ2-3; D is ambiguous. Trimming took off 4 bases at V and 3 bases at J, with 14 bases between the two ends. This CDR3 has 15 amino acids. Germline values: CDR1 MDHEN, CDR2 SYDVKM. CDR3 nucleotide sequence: TGTGCCAGCAGTTCGGGTCCTTTTGATACAGATACGCAGTATTTT. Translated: CASSSGPFDTDTQYF.

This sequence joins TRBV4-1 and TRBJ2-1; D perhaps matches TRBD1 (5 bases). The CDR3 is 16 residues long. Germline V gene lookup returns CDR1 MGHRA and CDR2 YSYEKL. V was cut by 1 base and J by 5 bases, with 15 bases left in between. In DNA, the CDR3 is TGCGCCAGCAGCCAAGGACTTGTGACGGACAACAATGAGCAGTTCTTC. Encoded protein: CASSQGLVTDNNEQFF.

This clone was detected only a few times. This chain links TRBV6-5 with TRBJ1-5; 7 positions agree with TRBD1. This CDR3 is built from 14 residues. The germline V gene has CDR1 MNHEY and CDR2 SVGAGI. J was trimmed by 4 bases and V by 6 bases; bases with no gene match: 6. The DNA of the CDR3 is TGTGCCAGCAGCACGGACAGGAAGAATCAGCCCCAGCATTTT. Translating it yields CASSTDRKNQPQHF.

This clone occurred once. CDR3 nucleotide sequence: TGTGCCAGCAGTCCCGGGACTTTCGGCTATGGCTACACCTTC. Translation gives CASSPGTFGYGYTF. V is TRBV27 and J is TRBJ1-2; D possibly corresponds to TRBD1 (5 bases). V dropped 5 bases and J dropped 4 bases, with 14 bases sitting between them. CDR3 size: 14 residues. The germline CDR1 and CDR2 sequences are MNHEY and SMNVEV (reference sequence).

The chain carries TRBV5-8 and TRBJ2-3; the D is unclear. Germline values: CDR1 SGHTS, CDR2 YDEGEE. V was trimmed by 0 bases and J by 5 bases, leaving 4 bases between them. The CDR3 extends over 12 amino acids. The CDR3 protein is CASSLVQDTQYF. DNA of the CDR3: TGTGCCAGCAGCTTGGTCCAAGATACGCAGTATTTT.

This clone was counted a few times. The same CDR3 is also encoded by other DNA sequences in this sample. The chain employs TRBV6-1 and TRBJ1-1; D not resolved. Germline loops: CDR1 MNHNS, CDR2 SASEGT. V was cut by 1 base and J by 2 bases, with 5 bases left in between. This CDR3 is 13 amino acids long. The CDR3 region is CASSEGQNTEAFF. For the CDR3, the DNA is TGTGCCAGCAGTGAAGGACAAAACACTGAAGCTTTCTTT.

The CDR3 reads CASSLGGTTNEKLFF. CDR3 in DNA: TGTGCCAGCAGTTTAGGGGGGACAACTAATGAAAAACTGTTTTTT. The chain employs TRBV28 and TRBJ1-4, with a weak D call TRBD1 (5 bases). V was shortened by 2 bases and J by 0 bases, with 7 bases between the two germline ends. The CDR3 runs to 15 residues. Germline CDR1 and CDR2: MDHEN and SYDVKM.

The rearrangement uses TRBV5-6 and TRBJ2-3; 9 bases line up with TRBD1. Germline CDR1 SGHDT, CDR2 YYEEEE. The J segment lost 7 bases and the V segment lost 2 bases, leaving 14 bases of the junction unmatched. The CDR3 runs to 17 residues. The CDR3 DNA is TGTGCCAGCAGCTTCTTCTCGGGACAGGGTTTTTTTTATACGCAGTATTTT. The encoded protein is CASSFFSGQGFFYTQYF.

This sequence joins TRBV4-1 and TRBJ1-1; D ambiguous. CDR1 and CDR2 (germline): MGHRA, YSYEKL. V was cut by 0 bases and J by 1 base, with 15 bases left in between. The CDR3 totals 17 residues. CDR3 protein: CASSQEGFQRENTEAFF. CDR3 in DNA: TGCGCCAGCAGCCAAGAGGGATTCCAGAGGGAGAACACTGAAGCTTTCTTT.

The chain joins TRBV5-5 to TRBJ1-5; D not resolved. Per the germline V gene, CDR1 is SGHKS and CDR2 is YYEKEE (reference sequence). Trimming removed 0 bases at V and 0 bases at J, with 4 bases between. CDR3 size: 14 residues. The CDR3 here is CASSLGYSNQPQHF. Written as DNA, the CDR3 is TGTGCCAGCAGCTTGGGTTATAGCAATCAGCCCCAGCATTTT.

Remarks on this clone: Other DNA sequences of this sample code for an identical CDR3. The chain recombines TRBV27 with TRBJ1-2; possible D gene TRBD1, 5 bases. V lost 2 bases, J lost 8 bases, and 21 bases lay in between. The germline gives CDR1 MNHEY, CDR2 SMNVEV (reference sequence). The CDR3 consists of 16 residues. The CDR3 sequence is CASSLGRPGTLRGYTF. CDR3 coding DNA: TGTGCCAGCAGTTTAGGTCGGCCAGGGACTCTTCGAGGCTACACCTTC.

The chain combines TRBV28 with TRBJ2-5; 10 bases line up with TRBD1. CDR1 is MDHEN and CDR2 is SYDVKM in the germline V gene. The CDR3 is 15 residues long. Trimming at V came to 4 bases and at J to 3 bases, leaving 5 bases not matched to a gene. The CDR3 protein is CASSSPGTGEETQYF. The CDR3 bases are TGTGCCAGCAGTTCCCCCGGGACAGGGGAAGAGACCCAGTACTTC.

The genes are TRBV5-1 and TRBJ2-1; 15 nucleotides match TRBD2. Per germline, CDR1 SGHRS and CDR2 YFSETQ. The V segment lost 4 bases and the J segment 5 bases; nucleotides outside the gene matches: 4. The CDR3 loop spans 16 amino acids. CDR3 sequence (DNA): TGCGCCAGCAGCGGGACTAGCGGGGGGTCTCACAATGAGCAGTTCTTC. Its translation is CASSGTSGGSHNEQFF.

The CDR3 DNA follows: TGCAGTGCCACAAGAGGTCAGCCCCAGCATTTT. Translation gives CSATRGQPQHF. The V and J genes are TRBV20-1 and TRBJ1-5, with D unclear. The CDR3 is made up of 11 amino acids. Trimming removed 6 bases from V and 6 bases from J, with 9 bases in between. Germline assignment: CDR1 DFQATT and CDR2 SNEGSKA (reference sequence).

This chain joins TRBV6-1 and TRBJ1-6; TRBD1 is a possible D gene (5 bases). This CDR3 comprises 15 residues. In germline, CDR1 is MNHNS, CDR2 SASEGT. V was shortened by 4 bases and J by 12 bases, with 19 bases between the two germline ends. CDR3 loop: CASSGNKGTGGPLHF. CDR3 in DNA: TGTGCCAGCAGTGGCAATAAAGGGACGGGGGGACCCCTCCACTTT.

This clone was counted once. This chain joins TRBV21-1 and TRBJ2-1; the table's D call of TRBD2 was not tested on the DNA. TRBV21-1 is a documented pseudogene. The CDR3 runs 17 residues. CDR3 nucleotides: TGTGCCAGCAGCAAAAGGGGTCAGCGGGATTGTCACAATGAGCAGTTCTTC. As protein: CASSKRGQRDCHNEQFF.

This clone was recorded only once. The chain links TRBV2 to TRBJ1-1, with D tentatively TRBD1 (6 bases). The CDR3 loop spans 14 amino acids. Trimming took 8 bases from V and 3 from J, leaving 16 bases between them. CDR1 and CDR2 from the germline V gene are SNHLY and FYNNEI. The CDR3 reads CASETSPGDTEAFF. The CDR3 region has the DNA TGTGCCAGCGAGACCAGCCCAGGGGACACTGAAGCTTTCTTT.

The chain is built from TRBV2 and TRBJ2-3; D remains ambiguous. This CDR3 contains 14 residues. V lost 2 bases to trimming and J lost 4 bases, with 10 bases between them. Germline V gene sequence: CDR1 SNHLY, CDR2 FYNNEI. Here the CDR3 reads CASSELRGSDTQYF. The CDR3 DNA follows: TGTGCCAGCAGTGAACTTCGCGGATCAGATACGCAGTATTTT.

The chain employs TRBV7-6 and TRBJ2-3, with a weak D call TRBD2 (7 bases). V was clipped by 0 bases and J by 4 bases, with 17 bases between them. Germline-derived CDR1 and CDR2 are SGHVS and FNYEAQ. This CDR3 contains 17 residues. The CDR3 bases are TGTGCCAGCAGCTTAGCGCTAAGGGGGGGTTTTTCAGATACGCAGTATTTT. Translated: CASSLALRGGFSDTQYF.

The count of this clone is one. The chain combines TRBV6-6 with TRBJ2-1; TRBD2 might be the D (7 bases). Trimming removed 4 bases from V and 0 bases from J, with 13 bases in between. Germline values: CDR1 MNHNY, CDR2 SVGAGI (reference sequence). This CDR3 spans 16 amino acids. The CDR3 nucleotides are TGTGCCAGCAGTTCACGGGGGGCGAGCTCCTACAATGAGCAGTTCTTC. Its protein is CASSSRGASSYNEQFF.

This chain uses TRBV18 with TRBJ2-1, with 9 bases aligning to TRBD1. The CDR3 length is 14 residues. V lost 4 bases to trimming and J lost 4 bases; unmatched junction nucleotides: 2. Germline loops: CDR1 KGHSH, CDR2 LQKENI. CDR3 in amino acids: CASSQTGGYNEQFF. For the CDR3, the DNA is TGTGCCAGCTCACAGACAGGGGGGTACAATGAGCAGTTCTTC.

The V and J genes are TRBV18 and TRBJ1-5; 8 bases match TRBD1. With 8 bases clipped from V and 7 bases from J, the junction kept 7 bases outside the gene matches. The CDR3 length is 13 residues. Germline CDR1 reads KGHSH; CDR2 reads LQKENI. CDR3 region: CASRTGNGQPQHF. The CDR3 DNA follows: TGTGCCAGCCGGACAGGGAATGGCCAGCCCCAGCATTTT.

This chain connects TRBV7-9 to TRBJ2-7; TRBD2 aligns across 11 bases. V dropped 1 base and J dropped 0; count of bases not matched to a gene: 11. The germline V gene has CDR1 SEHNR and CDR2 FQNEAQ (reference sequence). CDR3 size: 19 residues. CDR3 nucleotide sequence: TGTGCCAGCAGCTTAGTTCTCGGCAGACTAGCGGGGAACTCCTACGAGCAGTACTTC. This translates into CASSLVLGRLAGNSYEQYF.

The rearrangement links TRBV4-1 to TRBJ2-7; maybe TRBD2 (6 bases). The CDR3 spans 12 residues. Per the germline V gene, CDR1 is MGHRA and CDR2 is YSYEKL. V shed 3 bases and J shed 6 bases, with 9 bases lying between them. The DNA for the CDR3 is TGCGCCAGCAGCCAGGACGGGGGCGAGCAGTACTTC. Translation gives CASSQDGGEQYF.

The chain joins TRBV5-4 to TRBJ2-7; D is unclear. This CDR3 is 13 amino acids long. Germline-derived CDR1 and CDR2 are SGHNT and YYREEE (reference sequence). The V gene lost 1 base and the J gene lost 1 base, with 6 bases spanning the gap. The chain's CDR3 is CASSLYSSYEQYF. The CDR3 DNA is TGTGCCAGCAGCTTGTACAGTTCCTACGAGCAGTACTTC.

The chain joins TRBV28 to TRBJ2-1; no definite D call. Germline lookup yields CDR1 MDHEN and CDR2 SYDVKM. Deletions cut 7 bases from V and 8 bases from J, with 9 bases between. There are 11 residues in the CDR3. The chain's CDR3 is CASTLRYEQFF. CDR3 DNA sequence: TGTGCCAGCACCCTGAGGTATGAGCAGTTCTTC. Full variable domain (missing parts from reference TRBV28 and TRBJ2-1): DVKVTQSSRYLVKRTGEKVFLECVQDMDHENMFWYRQDPGLGLRLIYFSYDVKMKEKGDIPEGYSVSREKKERFSLILESASTNQTSMYLCASTLRYEQFFGPGTRLTVL.

CDR3 nucleotides: TGTGCCAGCAGCCGGGGGTTCCCGGACGCTTTCTTT. Translating gives CASSRGFPDAFF. This chain uses TRBV6-1 with TRBJ1-1, with D perhaps TRBD1 (5 bases). The CDR3 runs to 12 residues. Germline-derived CDR1 and CDR2 are MNHNS and SASEGT. V was shortened by 6 bases and J by 11 bases, with 16 bases between the two germline ends.

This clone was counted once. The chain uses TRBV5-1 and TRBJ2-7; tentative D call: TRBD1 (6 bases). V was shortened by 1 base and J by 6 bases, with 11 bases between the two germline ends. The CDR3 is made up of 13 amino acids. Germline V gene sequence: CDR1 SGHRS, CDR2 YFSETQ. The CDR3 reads CASSLTGLSEQYF. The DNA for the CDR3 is TGCGCCAGCAGCTTGACAGGGCTAAGCGAGCAGTACTTC.

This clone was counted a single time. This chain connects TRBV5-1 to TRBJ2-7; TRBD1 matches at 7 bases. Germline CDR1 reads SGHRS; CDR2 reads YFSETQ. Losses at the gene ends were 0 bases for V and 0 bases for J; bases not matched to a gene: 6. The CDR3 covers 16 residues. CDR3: CASSLAGTEVSYEQYF. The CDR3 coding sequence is TGCGCCAGCAGCTTGGCCGGGACAGAGGTCTCCTACGAGCAGTACTTC.

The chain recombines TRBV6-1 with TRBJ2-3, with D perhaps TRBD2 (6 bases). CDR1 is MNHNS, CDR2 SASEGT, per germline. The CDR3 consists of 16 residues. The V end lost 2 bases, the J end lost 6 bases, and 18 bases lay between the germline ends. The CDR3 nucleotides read TGTGCCAGCAGTGAAATTCGGCTAGCGCGGACGGATACGCAGTATTTT. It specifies CASSEIRLARTDTQYF.

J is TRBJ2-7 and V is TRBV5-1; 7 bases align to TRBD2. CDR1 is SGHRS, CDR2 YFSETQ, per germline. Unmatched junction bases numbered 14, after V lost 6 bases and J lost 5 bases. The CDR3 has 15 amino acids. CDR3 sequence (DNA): TGCGCCAGCACCTCAGGAGGGAGGGTGATTGACGAGCAGTACTTC. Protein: CASTSGGRVIDEQYF.